This T cell receptor beta chain was recorded in a study of T cell responses to AZD1222 COVID-19 vaccine. General study results and limits: Vaccine-associated CD4 TCRs ranged over spike, dominating at 160-218 and 743-854.

Remarks on this clone: Its antigen is unknown.

Losses at the gene ends were 0 bases for V and 7 bases for J; bases not matched to a gene: 5. The CDR3 runs 15 residues. From germline, CDR1 is SGHKS and CDR2 YYEKEE (reference sequence). The method was immunoSEQ multiplex PCR; TCRdb's version includes in-frame clones alone and lacks a portion of them. This sample has around 130,000 clones, with over 90% found just once. This TCR was recovered from an adult in good health. The chain employs TRBV5-5 and TRBJ1-2; 11 nucleotides align to TRBD1. Sequenced material: peripheral blood, taken on day 0 of AZD1222 vaccination. For the CDR3, the DNA is TGTGCCAGCAGCTTGGTTGGACAGGGGGCGGCTGGCTACACCTTC. Translation gives CASSLVGQGAAGYTF.